This TCR beta chain comes out of a study of post-analysis software for immune sequencing data. Unique-molecular-identifier-tagged TCR beta cDNA libraries were used. T cells numbering roughly 1 to 10 million yielded roughly 0.5 million cDNA molecules. TCRdb redid the calling of the PCR reads with MiXCR, one entry per CDR3 protein. Of roughly 800,000 distinct CDR3 sequences detected, 25% to 30% appear once; the ten largest clones hold around 0.6%. The CDR3 extends over 11 amino acids. V was cut by 1 base and J by 5 bases, with 0 bases left in between. CDR1 MNHEY and CDR2 SMNVEV come from the germline V gene (reference sequence). Study observations and caveats: F measure showed strong co-clustering of same-batch samples. The study found significantly lower normalized Chao1 diversity in multiple sclerosis patients than in controls. Roughly 5 TRBV segments, TRBV5-6, TRBV5-1 and TRBV20-1 among them, were found more frequent in patients than controls.

This clonotype was counted many times. Antigen unknown. The source material was blood. The clonotype originates from a girl aged 10-17 years with multiple sclerosis. V gene TRBV27 combines with J gene TRBJ2-1; D unclear. CDR3 sequence (DNA): TGTGCCAGCAGTTTATACAATGAGCAGTTCTTC. Protein sequence: CASSLYNEQFF.